This TCR beta chain emerged from a study of T cell repertoires in cytomegalovirus infection. For the study at large: It can be stated that public TCR beta signatures indicated CMV infection as well as a matching HLA type. Study results and caveats: People with CMV and the relevant HLA were identified by cumulative public TCR beta family frequency. The response measured ex vivo was dominated by TCR beta clonotypes (HLA-C-restricted and CMV-specific).

This clonotype was recorded many times. Its antigen is unidentified. The CDR3 is 16 amino acids. The V end was cut by 0 bases, the J end by 1 base, with 10 bases between. Germline loops: CDR1 ENHRY, CDR2 SYGVKD. TCRdb redid the calling of the reads with MiXCR, one entry per CDR3 protein. Of about 97,000 distinct CDR3 sequences in the sample, 16% are singletons; the top ten hold over 8%. The source material was PBMCs. J is TRBJ1-5 and V is TRBV10-3; TRBD1 is a possible D gene (5 bases). This TCR was recovered from a human donor in good health (CMV status not recorded). Some clones in this sample may be carry-over from other donors' samples. The CDR3 reads CAISESGGDSNQPQHF. The CDR3 nucleotides are TGTGCCATCAGTGAGTCTGGAGGGGACAGCAATCAGCCCCAGCATTTT.